These T cell receptor beta chains were read from a single sample in a study of early T cells in non-severe SARS-CoV-2 infection. Each CDR3 protein gets one entry after TCRdb re-called the 5' RACE reads with MiXCR. The sample lists about 27,000 distinct CDR3 sequences; 4.5% to 6% were seen once. Specimen: whole blood. The receptor set was obtained from an adult who was a healthcare worker with PCR-confirmed SARS-CoV-2 infection or an uninfected control (not recorded which). Each CDR3 is given with its conserved first and last residue. The order of the fields is D gene, V gene, clone size, J gene, CDR3 protein, CDR3 DNA. D genes are given only for firm matches. Clone size is given for some rows only: seen once, a few or many times, or a class if the clone is expanded.

>NA|TRBV5-4|many|TRBJ1-2
CAILGEGPVYGYTF
TGTGCCATCCTTGGGGAGGGGCCGGTCTATGGCTACACCTTC
>NA|TRBV9|few|TRBJ2-3
CASSHTEGRRFTDTQYF
TGTGCCAGCAGCCATACCGAAGGGCGGAGGTTCACAGATACGCAGTATTTT
>TRBD2|TRBV29-1|many|TRBJ2-1
CSGTRTSGLYNEQFF
TGCAGCGGGACGAGGACTAGCGGTCTATACAATGAGCAGTTCTTC
>TRBD1|TRBV20-1|many|TRBJ1-4
CSATDRGTNEKLFF
TGCAGTGCAACAGACAGGGGAACTAATGAAAAACTGTTTTTT
>TRBD1|TRBV27|many|TRBJ1-1
CASGPDRGVTEAFF
TGTGCCAGCGGGCCAGACAGGGGCGTCACTGAAGCTTTCTTT
>NA|TRBV6-5|NA|TRBJ2-7
CASSSGTKYEQYF
TGTGCCAGCAGTTCCGGGACAAAATACGAGCAGTACTTC
>TRBD2|TRBV29-1|many|TRBJ2-3
CSVGTSGRLGTDTQYF
TGCAGCGTCGGGACTAGCGGGAGGTTAGGTACAGATACGCAGTATTTT
>NA|TRBV27|many|TRBJ2-3
CAISPAADRTDTQYF
TGTGCCATTTCACCCGCCGCGGACCGCACAGATACGCAGTATTTT
>NA|TRBV11-2|NA|TRBJ2-2
CASGTRGTGELFF
TGTGCCAGCGGAACTAGGGGCACCGGGGAGCTGTTTTTT
>NA|TRBV5-1|many|TRBJ1-2
CASRNPGTEANYGYTF
TGCGCCAGCCGGAATCCGGGGACGGAAGCTAACTATGGCTACACCTTC
>NA|TRBV7-2|few|TRBJ2-5
CASSLVSGKETQYF
TGTGCCAGCAGCTTAGTTAGCGGAAAAGAGACCCAGTACTTC
>NA|TRBV3-1|few|TRBJ1-1
CASRPRGGTEAFF
TGTGCCAGCAGGCCCCGCGGAGGCACTGAAGCTTTCTTT
>TRBD2|TRBV2|NA|TRBJ2-3
CASATRIGGGIDTQYF
TGTGCCAGCGCCACCCGAATTGGCGGGGGAATCGATACGCAGTATTTT
>TRBD2|TRBV6-2/TRBV6-3|many|TRBJ2-1
CASSIAGESYNEQFF
TGTGCCAGCAGCATAGCGGGGGAGTCATACAATGAGCAGTTCTTC
>NA|TRBV7-6|few|TRBJ2-2
CASSPRVAGTGVFAGELFF
TGTGCCAGCAGCCCTAGGGTAGCCGGGACGGGCGTTTTCGCCGGGGAGCTGTTTTTT
>NA|TRBV5-6|many|TRBJ2-7
CASSRGTGIYEQYF
TGTGCCAGCAGCCGAGGCACGGGAATCTACGAGCAGTACTTC
>NA|TRBV12-3/TRBV12-4|many|TRBJ1-2
CASSRTANYGYTF
TGTGCCAGCAGTCGGACGGCTAACTATGGCTACACCTTC
>TRBD1|TRBV29-1|many|TRBJ1-2
CSVDGTGNGYTF
TGCAGCGTTGACGGGACAGGGAATGGCTACACCTTC
>NA|TRBV11-2|many|TRBJ2-2
CASSWGLANTGELFF
TGTGCCAGCAGCTGGGGACTGGCGAACACCGGGGAGCTGTTTTTT
>NA|TRBV12-3/TRBV12-4|few|TRBJ1-6
CASSDLPSPLHF
TGTGCCAGCAGCGATCTTCCTTCACCCCTCCACTTT
>NA|TRBV30|many|TRBJ1-1
CAWGGGQNTEAFF
TGTGCCTGGGGAGGAGGACAGAACACTGAAGCTTTCTTT
>NA|TRBV6-5|many|TRBJ2-7
CASRTPDTDEQYF
TGTGCCAGCAGAACTCCGGACACGGACGAGCAGTACTTC
>NA|TRBV10-3|many|TRBJ1-5
CAISPGLPAEQPQQF
TGTGCCATCAGTCCAGGACTCCCTGCGGAGCAGCCCCAGCAATTT
>NA|TRBV10-3|many|TRBJ1-1
CATRPEDSPGTEAFF
TGTGCCACTCGCCCTGAGGACTCTCCTGGTACTGAAGCTTTCTTT
>NA|TRBV28|NA|TRBJ2-7
CASSPWTVNEQYF
TGTGCCAGCAGTCCCTGGACAGTCAACGAGCAGTACTTC
>NA|TRBV2|few|TRBJ2-1
CASSRTTGNEQFF
TGTGCCAGCAGCCGGACCACCGGGAATGAGCAGTTCTTC
>NA|TRBV29-1|many|TRBJ2-3
CSVVLLIGGDTQYF
TGCAGCGTTGTGCTACTAATAGGCGGAGATACGCAGTATTTT
>TRBD1|TRBV5-4|NA|TRBJ2-1
CASRSGQGSYNEQFF
TGTGCCAGCAGGTCGGGACAGGGCTCCTACAATGAGCAGTTCTTC